The next 27 T cell receptor beta chains were all read from a single sample in a study of cytomegalovirus exposure and HLA in healthy donors. Sequenced by immunoSEQ multiplex PCR; TCRdb stores in-frame clones only, minus some. There are around 170,000 clones in the sample; 85% occur only once, and 16% lies in the top ten. Material: PBMCs. These receptor sequences come from a man aged 18 to 29 in good health and CMV-seropositive.

This chain uses TRBV12-5 with TRBJ1-1, with unresolved D. The V and J ends lost 3 bases and 1 base respectively, with 9 bases between them. The germline CDR1 and CDR2 sequences are LGHNT and FRNRAP. The CDR3 length is 14 residues. The CDR3 loop is CASGLREGNTEAFF. The CDR3 region has the DNA TGTGCTAGTGGTTTAAGGGAGGGGAACACTGAAGCTTTCTTT.

This clone was recorded only once. CDR3 sequence reads: CASSPFGLAPALDTQYF. The CDR3 DNA sequence: TGTGCCAGCAGCCCCTTTGGACTAGCCCCGGCTTTGGATACGCAGTATTTT. This chain connects TRBV2 to TRBJ2-3; 8 nucleotides align to TRBD2. The CDR3 is 17 residues long. V gave up 6 bases and J gave up 6 bases; unmatched junction bases: 17. Germline loops: CDR1 SNHLY, CDR2 FYNNEI.

This sequence joins TRBV28 and TRBJ2-1; the D gene is possibly TRBD2 (5 bases). There are 14 residues in the CDR3. V was shortened by 5 bases and J by 0 bases, with 8 bases between the two germline ends. The germline gives CDR1 MDHEN, CDR2 SYDVKM. As DNA, the CDR3 is TGTGCCAGCAGTCGGGAAAGCTCCTACAATGAGCAGTTCTTC. This translates into CASSRESSYNEQFF.

The V and J genes are TRBV25-1 and TRBJ2-3; D may be TRBD2 (5 bases). V lost 6 bases and J 0 bases, leaving 13 bases between the germline ends. The CDR3 has 15 amino acids. Germline V gives CDR1 MGHDK, CDR2 SYGVNS. This CDR3 is CASSLIGISTDTQYF. Written as DNA, the CDR3 is TGTGCCAGCAGCCTAATCGGGATAAGCACAGATACGCAGTATTTT.

The gene calls are TRBV19 and TRBJ1-1; the D gene is possibly TRBD1 (5 bases). The V and J ends lost 3 bases and 1 base respectively, with 15 bases between them. This CDR3 has 16 residues. Per germline, CDR1 LNHDA and CDR2 SQIVND (reference sequence). The CDR3 DNA sequence: TGTGCCAGTAGTATCACCGGACATACCACGAACACTGAAGCTTTCTTT. Its protein is CASSITGHTTNTEAFF. The full variable domain, with the rest looked up from reference TRBV19 and TRBJ1-1, is DGGITQSPKYLFRKEGQNVTLSCEQNLNHDAMYWYRQDPGQGLRLIYYSQIVNDFQKGDIAEGYSVSREKKESFPLTVTSAQKNPTAFYLCASSITGHTTNTEAFFGQGTRLTVV.

The chain links TRBV28 to TRBJ1-3; D not resolved. With 7 bases removed from V and 0 bases from J, the gap between germline ends came to 13 bases. This CDR3 is built from 15 residues. From germline, CDR1 is MDHEN and CDR2 SYDVKM. CDR3 in amino acids: CASTSNRVSGNTIYF. The CDR3 nucleotides are TGTGCCAGCACATCAAATAGAGTCTCTGGAAACACCATATATTTT.

Only a few counts were recorded for this clone. This chain uses TRBV7-9 with TRBJ2-1, with TRBD2 as a possible D gene (5 bases). Germline V gene data show CDR1 as SEHNR and CDR2 as FQNEAQ (reference sequence). Trimming pared 2 bases from V and 8 bases from J, leaving 10 bases between. The length of the CDR3 is 13 residues. CDR3 DNA: TGTGCCAGCAGCTTATGGGGAGTCCATGAGCAGTTCTTC. It specifies CASSLWGVHEQFF.

On this clone: The sample carries other DNA sequences with the same CDR3. The genes are TRBV28 and TRBJ2-7; maybe TRBD1 (5 bases). Germline CDR1 is MDHEN and CDR2 is SYDVKM. Trimming shortened V by 2 bases and J by 4 bases, and 6 bases separated the two germline ends. The CDR3 extends over 12 amino acids. The CDR3 bases are TGTGCCAGCAGTTTACAGGGTTACGAGCAGTACTTC. As protein: CASSLQGYEQYF.

The chain is built from TRBV27 and TRBJ2-1, with a weak D call TRBD2 (5 bases). The CDR3 runs 13 residues. Germline V lookup: CDR1 MNHEY, CDR2 SMNVEV (reference sequence). V shed 4 bases and J shed 7 bases, with 11 bases lying between them. Here the CDR3 reads CASSSGVYNEQFF. DNA for the CDR3: TGTGCCAGCAGTTCCGGGGTTTATAATGAGCAGTTCTTC.

The chain joins TRBV28 to TRBJ2-7; D is ambiguous. Germline V gene lookup returns CDR1 MDHEN and CDR2 SYDVKM. V lost 4 bases to trimming and J lost 5 bases, with 15 bases between them. The CDR3 is made up of 14 amino acids. CDR3 DNA sequence: TGTGCCAGCAGTTCCCGGGTATCCGAGGACGAGCAGTACTTC. It codes for CASSSRVSEDEQYF.

The chain carries TRBV28 and TRBJ2-7, with 8 bases aligning to TRBD1. The CDR3 totals 17 residues. The germline gives CDR1 MDHEN, CDR2 SYDVKM. J gave up 5 bases and V 2 bases, and 14 bases lay outside the gene matches. The DNA for the CDR3 is TGTGCCAGCAGTTTACCCGAGGCGCAGGGGGCTAGAGACGAGCAGTACTTC. This sequence encodes CASSLPEAQGARDEQYF.

DNA for the CDR3: TGCACCAGCAGCCTAAAAGGGGGGCTAGCGGGGCCGCGGGAGCAGTACTTC. Residues: CTSSLKGGLAGPREQYF. The chain is built from TRBV1 and TRBJ2-7; no check of the table's D call, TRBD2, against the DNA was made. TRBV1 is a known pseudogene. The CDR3 contains 17 residues.

The CDR3 loop is CASSPGLQGAEQYF. In DNA form, the CDR3 reads TGCGCCAGCAGCCCGGGCCTACAGGGGGCCGAGCAGTACTTC. The rearrangement links TRBV5-1 to TRBJ2-7, with TRBD1 matching 9 bases. From germline, CDR1 is SGHRS and CDR2 YFSETQ. The CDR3 has 14 residues. V gave up 4 bases and J gave up 6 bases; unmatched junction bases: 8. The whole variable domain, remainder taken from reference TRBV5-1 and TRBJ2-7, is KAGVTQTPRYLIKTRGQQVTLSCSPISGHRSVSWYQQTPGQGLQFLFEYFSETQRNKGNFPGRFSGRQFSNSRSEMNVSTLELGDSALYLCASSPGLQGAEQYFGPGTRLTVT.

The chain is built from TRBV7-9 and TRBJ2-1; D unclear. CDR1 SEHNR and CDR2 FQNEAQ come from the germline V gene (reference sequence). This CDR3 region has 14 residues. V lost 5 bases and J lost 5, with 13 bases in between. CDR3 residues: CASSLSLADNEQFF. The CDR3 DNA follows: TGTGCCAGCAGCCTGTCGTTGGCAGACAATGAGCAGTTCTTC.

The chain has TRBV11-2 and TRBJ2-5; 7 positions agree with TRBD2. V dropped 8 bases and J dropped 2; count of bases not matched to a gene: 8. The length of the CDR3 is 14 residues. Germline loops: CDR1 SGHAT, CDR2 FQNNGV. The chain's CDR3 is CASGGPSGQETQYF. Here the CDR3 DNA reads TGTGCCAGCGGTGGGCCTAGCGGACAAGAGACCCAGTACTTC. The variable domain in full, with the rest retrieved from reference TRBV11-2 and TRBJ2-5, is EAGVAQSPRYKIIEKRQSVAFWCNPISGHATLYWYQQILGQGPKLLIQFQNNGVVDDSQLPKDRFSAERLKGVDSTLKIQPAKLEDSAVYLCASGGPSGQETQYFGPGTRLLVL.

The V gene is TRBV5-4, the J gene TRBJ2-1; 10 bases are shared with TRBD2. The CDR3 is 14 residues long. J was trimmed by 8 bases and V by 1 base; bases with no gene match: 3. Germline values: CDR1 SGHNT, CDR2 YYREEE (reference sequence). CDR3 in DNA: TGTGCCAGCAGCTTGAGCGGGGGGGCGGATGAGCAGTTCTTC. This codes for CASSLSGGADEQFF.

This clone was seen a single time. The rearrangement links TRBV6-4 to TRBJ2-1; D ambiguous. Trimming pared 6 bases from V and 3 bases from J, leaving 18 bases between. Germline V gene lookup returns CDR1 MRHNA and CDR2 SNTAGT. The CDR3 loop spans 16 amino acids. CDR3 sequence (DNA): TGTGCCAGCAGGCCTAACTACCACTCTCACTACAATGAGCAGTTCTTC. This translates into CASRPNYHSHYNEQFF.

The chain couples TRBV7-9 to TRBJ2-7; D uncertain. V dropped 1 base and J dropped 1 base, with 11 bases sitting between them. This CDR3 spans 15 amino acids. The germline gives CDR1 SEHNR, CDR2 FQNEAQ (reference sequence). The DNA of the CDR3 is TGTGCCAGCAGCTTAGGCGGTGCTCGGTCCTACGAGCAGTACTTC. Translated, it gives CASSLGGARSYEQYF.

The V call is TRBV27, the J call TRBJ1-1; a weak D match, TRBD1 (5 bases). The CDR3 loop spans 13 amino acids. CDR1 and CDR2 from the germline V gene are MNHEY and SMNVEV (reference sequence). Trimming removed 3 bases at V and 3 bases at J, with 8 bases between. The CDR3 DNA reads TGTGCCAGCAGTTTGGGGCAGCACACTGAAGCTTTCTTT. It translates to CASSLGQHTEAFF.

The CDR3 DNA is TGCGCCACCTCTCAAAGGGTGAGGGCCATGAACACTGAAGCTTTCTTT. Its protein product is CATSQRVRAMNTEAFF. The rearrangement uses TRBV10-1 and TRBJ1-1; D is undetermined. CDR1 is WNHNN and CDR2 is SYGVQD in the germline V gene (reference sequence). This CDR3 has 16 amino acids. V lost 10 bases, J lost 0 bases, and 21 bases lay in between.

DNA for the CDR3: TGTGCCAGCAGTTCAACCGACAACCTCGAAGGGACCCAGTACTTC. Amino acid sequence: CASSSTDNLEGTQYF. This chain links TRBV7-9 with TRBJ2-5, with D unclear. Deletions cut 6 bases from V and 7 bases from J, with 21 bases between. Germline assignment: CDR1 SEHNR and CDR2 FQNEAQ (reference sequence). The CDR3 is made up of 15 amino acids.

The chain has TRBV28 and TRBJ2-4, with TRBD1 as a possible D gene (5 bases). This CDR3 comprises 13 residues. Trimming shortened V by 2 bases and J by 4 bases, and 6 bases separated the two germline ends. Per germline, CDR1 MDHEN and CDR2 SYDVKM. CDR3 nucleotide sequence: TGTGCCAGCAGTTTAGGGGCGAAAAACATTCAGTACTTC. Translation: CASSLGAKNIQYF.

The gene calls are TRBV7-8 and TRBJ2-5; possibly TRBD2 for D (5 bases). Between the trimmed V and J ends, which lost 5 bases and 2 bases, there was a span of 15 bases. Germline V CDR1 and CDR2: SGHVS, FQNEAQ. The CDR3 is 15 residues long. CDR3 sequence reads: CASSPVVGSQETQYF. CDR3 bases: TGTGCCAGCAGCCCCGTTGTTGGGAGTCAAGAGACCCAGTACTTC.

Worth noting for this clone: At one boundary the junction diverges from the germline segment, which might be a read error. The genes are TRBV7-9 and TRBJ2-7, with 10 bases identical to TRBD2. Germline CDR1 SEHNR, CDR2 FQNEAQ (reference sequence). The CDR3 totals 14 residues. For the CDR3, the DNA is TGTGCCAGCAGCATAGCGGGAGGATGGTACGAGCAGTACTTC. This codes for CASSIAGGWYEQYF.

This chain links TRBV2 with TRBJ1-2; 7 bases are shared with TRBD1. V shed 3 bases and J 4 bases; nucleotides not matched to a gene: 5. This CDR3 has 14 amino acids. The germline V gene has CDR1 SNHLY and CDR2 FYNNEI. The CDR3 reads CASSEDRLRYGYTF. The CDR3 bases are TGTGCCAGCAGTGAGGACAGGTTGCGCTATGGCTACACCTTC.

J is TRBJ2-7 and V is TRBV7-8; 8 bases align to TRBD1. Germline lookup yields CDR1 SGHVS and CDR2 FQNEAQ. The CDR3 runs to 15 residues. Germline trimming cut 1 base from V and 3 bases from J; bases unmatched to any gene: 5. For the CDR3, the DNA is TGTGCCAGCAGCTTAGTGGGGACAGGAAGCTACGAGCAGTACTTC. It is translated as CASSLVGTGSYEQYF.

The V and J genes are TRBV5-1 and TRBJ1-2, with TRBD1 matching 10 bases. The CDR3 extends over 13 amino acids. Germline V gene sequence: CDR1 SGHRS, CDR2 YFSETQ. V gave up 3 bases and J gave up 7 bases; unmatched junction bases: 3. The CDR3 protein is CASSWTGGFGYTF. CDR3 sequence (DNA): TGCGCCAGCAGCTGGACAGGGGGATTTGGCTACACCTTC.